The entry below gives a single T cell receptor (beta chain) sequence along with its context. These data are taken from a study of blood T cell repertoires in COVID-19. Per the authors' pipeline: Amplified reference gene primers provided the basis for estimating nucleated cell counts. Assay: immunoSEQ multiplex PCR; the TCRdb copy retains only in-frame clones and omits some. V and J calls and clone size follow that table, whereas D and trimming were derived from the DNA. Altogether roughly 370,000 clones are present, more than 75% being singletons, with the ten largest covering approximately 9.3%. Looked up from germline, CDR1 is KGHSH and CDR2 is LQKENI. V was clipped by 4 bases and J by 0 bases; unmatched bases: 6. The CDR3 is 16 amino acids.

The sequence was collected from a woman between 45 and 60 years old who had recovered from COVID-19. The sequenced sample was PBMCs or T cells enriched from blood (not recorded which). The chain employs TRBV18 and TRBJ1-1, with 9 bases identical to TRBD1. In DNA form, the CDR3 reads TGTGCCAGCTCACTCGGACAGGGGATAATGAACACTGAAGCTTTCTTT. This sequence encodes CASSLGQGIMNTEAFF.